The 23 T cell receptor beta chains below were found in one sample sequenced in a study of T cell responses to AZD1222 COVID-19 vaccine. TCRdb's copy holds only in-frame clones and misses some; the assay was immunoSEQ multiplex PCR. Among under 130,000 clones listed, 89% were seen once. The sequences come from peripheral blood, collected 28 days after the second AZD1222 dose. The origin of the receptors is an adult who received the AZD1222 COVID-19 vaccine.

The genes are TRBV28 and TRBJ2-7; D unresolved. This CDR3 region has 13 residues. Trimming shortened V by 5 bases and J by 4 bases, and 12 bases separated the two germline ends. CDR1 and CDR2 (germline): MDHEN, SYDVKM. The CDR3: CASSIDSRYEQYF. The CDR3 DNA reads as TGTGCCAGCAGTATAGACTCCAGATACGAGCAGTACTTC.

A single count supports this clone. The rearrangement links TRBV7-8 to TRBJ2-7, with TRBD1 identical over 7 bases. V lost 4 bases to trimming and J lost 4 bases; unmatched junction nucleotides: 13. This CDR3 spans 16 amino acids. Germline V gene data show CDR1 as SGHVS and CDR2 as FQNEAQ. As DNA, the CDR3 is TGTGCCAGCAGCTCCGAGTTCCGGGACAGAGGGTACGAGCAGTACTTC. This encodes CASSSEFRDRGYEQYF.

V and J are TRBV4-1 and TRBJ2-7; TRBD1 matches 7 bases. The length of the CDR3 is 14 residues. V dropped 4 bases and J dropped 3; count of bases not matched to a gene: 6. Germline CDR1 MGHRA, CDR2 YSYEKL. CDR3 nucleotide sequence: TGCGCCAGCAGCCTTCGGGACAGAGACTACGAGCAGTACTTC. Amino acid sequence: CASSLRDRDYEQYF.

This chain connects TRBV3-1 (or the pseudogene TRBV3-2) to TRBJ1-6; 9 nucleotides line up with TRBD1. V shed 4 bases, J shed 6 bases, and the junction held 4 bases outside the gene matches. This CDR3 spans 15 amino acids. The germline V gene has CDR1 LGHDT and CDR2 YNNKEL (reference sequence). This CDR3 reads CASSPGTGINSPLHF. In DNA form, the CDR3 reads TGTGCCAGCAGCCCAGGGACAGGGATTAATTCACCCCTCCACTTT.

V usage is TRBV6-5 and J usage is TRBJ2-7, with TRBD2 matching over 11 bases. This CDR3 has 15 residues. CDR1 and CDR2 (germline): MNHEY, SVGAGI. The V segment lost 5 bases and the J segment 6 bases; nucleotides outside the gene matches: 9. The CDR3 reads CASSPSSGTSGEQYF. CDR3 DNA sequence: TGTGCCAGCAGTCCTTCTTCCGGGACTAGCGGCGAGCAGTACTTC.

The chain couples TRBV3-1 (or the pseudogene TRBV3-2) to TRBJ1-4; tentative D call: TRBD1 (6 bases). The CDR3 is made up of 15 amino acids. V lost 3 bases and J lost 3, with 11 bases in between. Looked up from germline, CDR1 is LGHDT and CDR2 is YNNKEL (reference sequence). The CDR3 nucleotides are TGTGCCAGCAGCCAGTTACAGGGCCCTAATGAAAAACTGTTTTTT. It codes for CASSQLQGPNEKLFF.

V gene TRBV27 combines with J gene TRBJ2-7, with 7 bases that match TRBD2. In germline, CDR1 is MNHEY, CDR2 SMNVEV (reference sequence). This CDR3 contains 13 residues. V shed 3 bases, J shed 3 bases, and the junction held 2 bases outside the gene matches. The CDR3 DNA follows: TGTGCCAGCAGTTTTGGGGAGGGCTACGAGCAGTACTTC. Amino acid sequence: CASSFGEGYEQYF.

This clone showed up just a few times. This chain joins TRBV19 and TRBJ2-1; 9 positions match TRBD1. CDR3 length: 15 residues. V was pared by 5 bases and J by 1 base, with 3 bases of the junction left unmatched. Per the germline V gene, CDR1 is LNHDA and CDR2 is SQIVND (reference sequence). CDR3 in amino acids: CASSQTGGSYNEQFF. For the CDR3, the DNA is TGTGCCAGTAGTCAGACAGGGGGGTCCTACAATGAGCAGTTCTTC.

The chain couples TRBV11-1 to TRBJ1-6; the D gene is possibly TRBD1 (5 bases). Between the trimmed V and J ends, which lost 5 bases and 3 bases, there was a span of 14 bases. Germline assignment: CDR1 SGHAT and CDR2 FQDESV (reference sequence). This CDR3 is 16 amino acids long. For the CDR3, the DNA is TGTGCCAGCAGCGCCCGGGGCAGCCTCTATAATTCACCCCTCCACTTT. Translation gives CASSARGSLYNSPLHF.

The V call is TRBV10-3, the J call TRBJ2-5; 7 nucleotides line up with TRBD2. Trimming took 2 bases from V and 4 from J; bases not matched to a gene: 7. Looked up from germline, CDR1 is ENHRY and CDR2 is SYGVKD. The CDR3 runs to 15 residues. CDR3 in amino acids: CAISEGQAGIETQYF. CDR3 nucleotide sequence: TGTGCCATCAGTGAGGGTCAAGCGGGGATAGAGACCCAGTACTTC.

The chain carries TRBV28 and TRBJ1-5; no definite D call. V gave up 7 bases and J gave up 7 bases, with 17 bases separating them. This CDR3 has 14 residues. The germline CDR1 and CDR2 sequences are MDHEN and SYDVKM. CDR3 in amino acids: CASTPWGTVQPQHF. The CDR3 DNA reads as TGTGCCAGCACCCCTTGGGGAACCGTCCAGCCCCAGCATTTT. Combining the CDR3 with reference TRBV28 and TRBJ1-5 gives the whole variable domain DVKVTQSSRYLVKRTGEKVFLECVQDMDHENMFWYRQDPGLGLRLIYFSYDVKMKEKGDIPEGYSVSREKKERFSLILESASTNQTSMYLCASTPWGTVQPQHFGDGTRLSIL.

This chain uses TRBV9 with TRBJ2-4; 7 bases fit TRBD1. The V and J ends lost 4 bases and 8 bases, in that order; junction bases with no gene match: 6. The CDR3 consists of 13 residues. Germline V gene lookup returns CDR1 SGDLS and CDR2 YYNGEE. The CDR3 nucleotides read TGTGCCAGCAGCAGGGGGCGTGTGGACATTCAGTACTTC. Its translation: CASSRGRVDIQYF.

The chain uses TRBV5-1 and TRBJ2-7; D perhaps matches TRBD1 (6 bases). The V end lost 4 bases, the J end lost 3 bases, and 14 bases lay between the germline ends. The CDR3 has 14 residues. Germline-derived CDR1 and CDR2 are SGHRS and YFSETQ. The CDR3 bases are TGCGCCAGCAGCACTGCCGGGACATTCTACGAGCAGTACTTC. Encoded protein: CASSTAGTFYEQYF.

The chain links TRBV19 to TRBJ2-7; D is ambiguous. Per the germline V gene, CDR1 is LNHDA and CDR2 is SQIVND (reference sequence). The CDR3 spans 11 residues. V was clipped by 9 bases and J by 3 bases, with 9 bases between them. CDR3 bases: TGTGCCAGCAGTTCTATCTACGAGCAGTACTTC. Amino acids: CASSSIYEQYF.

The chain couples TRBV6-2 or TRBV6-3 to TRBJ2-7; possible D gene TRBD1, 6 bases. The V and J ends lost 2 bases and 7 bases respectively, with 18 bases between them. Germline V gene sequence: CDR1 MNHEY, CDR2 SVGEGT. The CDR3 totals 15 residues. The chain's CDR3 is CASSYDPDRPGEQYF. In DNA form, the CDR3 reads TGTGCCAGCAGTTACGACCCAGACAGGCCGGGGGAGCAGTACTTC.

This chain joins TRBV14 and TRBJ2-1, with D maybe TRBD1 (5 bases). This CDR3 is built from 16 residues. The V and J ends lost 4 bases and 7 bases respectively, with 20 bases between them. Germline V gives CDR1 SGHDN, CDR2 FVKESK. CDR3 nucleotide sequence: TGTGCCAGCAGCCCTCGGAACAGGCCCCCTGGTAATGAGCAGTTCTTC. Protein product: CASSPRNRPPGNEQFF.

The chain couples TRBV30 to TRBJ1-5, with TRBD1 matching over 7 bases. CDR1 and CDR2 (germline): GTSNPN, SVGIG (reference sequence). V gave up 1 base and J gave up 0 bases; unmatched junction bases: 9. The CDR3 length is 17 residues. In nucleotides, the CDR3 is TGTGCCTGGAGTGCTCCACCAGGGGGGGTTAGCAATCAGCCCCAGCATTTT. Protein: CAWSAPPGGVSNQPQHF.

V usage is TRBV3-1 (or the pseudogene TRBV3-2) and J usage is TRBJ2-7, with D possibly TRBD1 on 6 matching bases. In germline, CDR1 is LGHDT, CDR2 YNNKEL (reference sequence). The V end lost 3 bases, the J end lost 3 bases, and 9 bases lay between the germline ends. The CDR3 spans 13 residues. Written as DNA, the CDR3 is TGTGCCAGCAGCCATGAGACAGGCTACGAGCAGTACTTC. This encodes CASSHETGYEQYF.

This chain joins TRBV6-5 and TRBJ1-1; D remains ambiguous. The CDR3 covers 14 residues. Germline CDR1 and CDR2: MNHEY and SVGAGI. Between the trimmed V and J ends, which lost 8 bases and 1 base, there was a span of 14 bases. For the CDR3, the DNA is TGTGCCAGCGCAATGGTATACCAGAACACTGAAGCTTTCTTT. It specifies CASAMVYQNTEAFF.

This sequence joins TRBV28 and TRBJ1-2, with D maybe TRBD1 (5 bases). Trimming cost V 6 bases and J 1 base, with 12 bases left between them. There are 14 residues in the CDR3. CDR1 and CDR2 from the germline V gene are MDHEN and SYDVKM. The CDR3 loop is CASRRDGINYGYTF. Here the CDR3 DNA reads TGTGCCAGCAGGCGGGACGGAATTAACTATGGCTACACCTTC.

This clone came up many times. The sample carries other DNA sequences with the same CDR3. This chain links TRBV28 with TRBJ2-2, with 7 positions matching TRBD1. Germline V gives CDR1 MDHEN, CDR2 SYDVKM. V was pared by 3 bases and J by 0 bases, with 1 base of the junction left unmatched. CDR3 length: 15 residues. CDR3 DNA sequence: TGTGCCAGCAGTTTGGGGACAGCGAACACCGGGGAGCTGTTTTTT. Its protein product is CASSLGTANTGELFF.

The chain joins TRBV27 to TRBJ1-6; a weak D match, TRBD1 (6 bases). The germline CDR1 and CDR2 sequences are MNHEY and SMNVEV (reference sequence). The CDR3 contains 17 residues. The V end was cut by 6 bases, the J end by 4 bases, with 19 bases between. The CDR3 nucleotides read TGTGCCAGCAGGGCAACAGGGTCAGGGTTTTATAATTCACCCCTCCACTTT. Its translation: CASRATGSGFYNSPLHF.

This chain connects TRBV10-1 to TRBJ2-7, with 10 nucleotides matching TRBD2. Germline V gene data show CDR1 as WNHNN and CDR2 as SYGVQD (reference sequence). The J segment lost 5 bases and the V segment lost 3 bases, leaving 13 bases of the junction unmatched. This CDR3 region has 17 residues. CDR3 nucleotide sequence: TGCGCCAGCAGTGAATTTGGGCTAGCGGGAGTAAGCGACGAGCAGTACTTC. Protein sequence: CASSEFGLAGVSDEQYF.